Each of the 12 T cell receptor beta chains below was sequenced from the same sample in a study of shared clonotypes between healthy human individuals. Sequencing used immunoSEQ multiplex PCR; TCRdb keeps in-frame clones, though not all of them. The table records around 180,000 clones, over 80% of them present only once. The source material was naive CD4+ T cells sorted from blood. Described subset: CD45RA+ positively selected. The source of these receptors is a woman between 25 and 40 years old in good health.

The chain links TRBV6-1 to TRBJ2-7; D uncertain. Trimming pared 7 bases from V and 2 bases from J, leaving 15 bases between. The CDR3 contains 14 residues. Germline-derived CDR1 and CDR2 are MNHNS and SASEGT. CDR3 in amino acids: CASIGAGFPYEQYF. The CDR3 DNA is TGTGCCAGCATCGGAGCAGGATTCCCCTACGAGCAGTACTTC.

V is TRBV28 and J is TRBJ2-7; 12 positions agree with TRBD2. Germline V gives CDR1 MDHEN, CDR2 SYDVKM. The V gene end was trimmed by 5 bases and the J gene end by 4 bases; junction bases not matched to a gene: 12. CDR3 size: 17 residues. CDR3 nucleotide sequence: TGTGCCAGCAGTCCTGACCTAGCGGGAGGGCCGGAGTACGAGCAGTACTTC. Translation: CASSPDLAGGPEYEQYF. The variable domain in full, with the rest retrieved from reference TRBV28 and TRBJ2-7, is DVKVTQSSRYLVKRTGEKVFLECVQDMDHENMFWYRQDPGLGLRLIYFSYDVKMKEKGDIPEGYSVSREKKERFSLILESASTNQTSMYLCASSPDLAGGPEYEQYFGPGTRLTVT.

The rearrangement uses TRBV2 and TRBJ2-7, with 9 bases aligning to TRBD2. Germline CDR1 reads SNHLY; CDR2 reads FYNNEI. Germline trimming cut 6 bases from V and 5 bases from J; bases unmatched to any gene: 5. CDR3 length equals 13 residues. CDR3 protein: CASRYSGSHEQYF. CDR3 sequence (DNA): TGTGCCAGCAGGTATAGCGGGAGCCACGAGCAGTACTTC.

The chain's CDR3 is CASSLDRGPTDTQYF. The DNA of the CDR3 is TGTGCCAGCAGCTTGGACAGAGGCCCCACAGATACGCAGTATTTT. The rearrangement uses TRBV7-9 and TRBJ2-3; D is possibly TRBD1 (6 bases). Trimming removed 3 bases at V and 2 bases at J, with 12 bases between. Germline CDR1 reads SEHNR; CDR2 reads FQNEAQ (reference sequence). This CDR3 contains 15 residues.

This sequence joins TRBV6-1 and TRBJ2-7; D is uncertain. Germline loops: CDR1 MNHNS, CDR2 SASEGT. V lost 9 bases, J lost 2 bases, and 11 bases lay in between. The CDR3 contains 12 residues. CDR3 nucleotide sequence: TGTGCCAGTAGCAGGCAAACCTACGAGCAGTACTTC. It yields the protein CASSRQTYEQYF.

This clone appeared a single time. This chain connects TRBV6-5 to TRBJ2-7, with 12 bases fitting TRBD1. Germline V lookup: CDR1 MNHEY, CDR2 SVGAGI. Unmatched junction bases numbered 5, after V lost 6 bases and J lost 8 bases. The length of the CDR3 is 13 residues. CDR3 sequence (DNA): TGTGCCAGCAGCGGGACAGGGGGCGCAAAGCAGTACTTC. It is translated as CASSGTGGAKQYF.

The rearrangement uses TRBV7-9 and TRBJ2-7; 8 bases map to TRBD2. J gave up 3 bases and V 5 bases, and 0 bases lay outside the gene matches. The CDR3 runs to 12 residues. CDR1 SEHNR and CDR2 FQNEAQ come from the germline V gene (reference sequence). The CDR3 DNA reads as TGTGCCAGCAGCCGGGGGGGCTACGAGCAGTACTTC. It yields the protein CASSRGGYEQYF. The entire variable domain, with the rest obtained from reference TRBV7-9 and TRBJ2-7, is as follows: DTGVSQNPRHKITKRGQNVTFRCDPISEHNRLYWYRQTLGQGPEFLTYFQNEAQLEKSRLLSDRFSAERPKGSFSTLEIQRTEQGDSAMYLCASSRGGYEQYFGPGTRLTVT.

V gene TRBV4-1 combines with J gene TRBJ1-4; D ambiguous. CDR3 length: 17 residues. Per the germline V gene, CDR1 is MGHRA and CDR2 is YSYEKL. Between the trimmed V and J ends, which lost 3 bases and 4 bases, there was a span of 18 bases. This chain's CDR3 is CASSHEGVRGINEKLFF. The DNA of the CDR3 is TGCGCCAGCAGCCACGAAGGCGTGAGAGGGATTAATGAAAAACTGTTTTTT.

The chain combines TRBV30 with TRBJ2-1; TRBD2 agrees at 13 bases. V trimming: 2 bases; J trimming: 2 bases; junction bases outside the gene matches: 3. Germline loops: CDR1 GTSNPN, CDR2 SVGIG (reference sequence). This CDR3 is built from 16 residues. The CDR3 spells CAWSTGLAGTYNEQFF. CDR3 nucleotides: TGTGCCTGGAGTACGGGACTAGCGGGAACCTACAATGAGCAGTTCTTC.

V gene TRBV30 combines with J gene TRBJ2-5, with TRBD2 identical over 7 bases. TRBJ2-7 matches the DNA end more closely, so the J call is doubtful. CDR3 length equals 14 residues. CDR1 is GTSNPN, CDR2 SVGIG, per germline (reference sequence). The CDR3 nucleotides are TGTGCCTGTACCCGCTGGGGGGGCTCCTACGAGCAGTACTTC. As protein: CACTRWGGSYEQYF.

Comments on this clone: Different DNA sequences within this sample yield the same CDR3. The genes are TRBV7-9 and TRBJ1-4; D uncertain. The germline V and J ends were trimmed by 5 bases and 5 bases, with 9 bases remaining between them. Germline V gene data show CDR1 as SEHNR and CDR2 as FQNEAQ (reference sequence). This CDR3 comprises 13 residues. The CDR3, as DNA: TGTGCCAGCAGCCGCCAAGGGAATGAAAAACTGTTTTTT. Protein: CASSRQGNEKLFF.

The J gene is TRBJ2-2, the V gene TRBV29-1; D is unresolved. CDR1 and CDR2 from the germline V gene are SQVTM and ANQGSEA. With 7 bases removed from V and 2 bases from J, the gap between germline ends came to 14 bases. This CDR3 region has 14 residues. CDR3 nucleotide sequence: TGCAGCGCCCTTGTCTCTTTAAACACCGGGGAGCTGTTTTTT. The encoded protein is CSALVSLNTGELFF.